The TCR beta chain described here comes from a study of T cells expressing NK-cell markers. The wider study: Out of eight donors sequenced, seven tested HCMV-seropositive and the remaining one seronegative.

TCRdb reprocessed the 5' RACE reads and keeps a single row for each CDR3 protein, giving no DNA. In total, the table holds 150,000 to 180,000 distinct CDR3 sequences. The CDR3 loop spans 17 amino acids. From germline, CDR1 is SQVTM and CDR2 ANQGSEA. The sequenced material came from blood T cells: a sorted CD56 or NKG2C T cell subset, CD4+ or CD8+ T cells, or bulk PBMC T cells (not recorded which). The V call is TRBV29-1, the J call TRBJ2-1; TCRdb picks TRBD1, but there is no DNA to check that call. The receptor was isolated from a woman aged 50 to 60 in good health. The CDR3 region is CSVVPPTGVSTYNEQFF.